This T cell receptor beta chain appears in the sequencing data of a study of OX40 agonist ivuxolimab in advanced cancers. Across the study: Patients were given ivuxolimab, an antibody that agonizes OX40 (CD134). Those enrolled were roughly 80% male, with a mean age of 60 years and ages from about 20 to 85. A history of anti-PD-1, anti-PD-L1 or anti-CTLA-4 therapy was acceptable, and 40% had some.

Profiled with immunoSEQ multiplex PCR; TCRdb holds only in-frame clones, not every one. The sample lists 40,000 to 45,000 clones; about 87% were seen once. This clonotype originated in an adult with an advanced solid tumor such as melanoma, head and neck, liver or kidney cancer. Sequenced here: CD4+ or CD8+ T cells sorted from blood, sampled in a trial of the OX40 agonist ivuxolimab.

CDR3: CASVLGGAFF. The CDR3 DNA reads TGTGCCAGCGTGTTGGGAGGAGCTTTCTTT. V and J are TRBV6-1 and TRBJ1-1, with unresolved D. Germline CDR1 reads MNHNS; CDR2 reads SASEGT. This CDR3 spans 10 amino acids. V lost 8 bases, J lost 10 bases, and 11 bases lay in between.